The sequence of this T cell receptor (beta chain) was determined in a study of blood T cells in healthy people across ages. This CDR3 has 15 residues. Per the germline V gene, CDR1 is SGHAT and CDR2 is FQNNGV. Trimming removed 1 base from V and 7 bases from J, with 11 bases in between. Together with a sample-barcoded 5' primer, a J-beta primer mix was included in a second PCR lasting roughly 6 to 12 cycles. TCRdb re-called the 5' RACE reads through MiXCR, storing one row per CDR3 protein. The sample includes about 1,500,000 distinct CDR3 sequences, 28% of them seen just once. V usage is TRBV11-2 and J usage is TRBJ1-6; tentatively, D is TRBD1 (5 bases). Source material: blood. The TCR was taken from a woman aged 25 to 39 in good health. The CDR3 region is CASSLAGSGNSPLHF. Here the CDR3 DNA reads TGTGCCAGCAGCTTAGCAGGGAGTGGGAATTCACCCCTCCACTTT.